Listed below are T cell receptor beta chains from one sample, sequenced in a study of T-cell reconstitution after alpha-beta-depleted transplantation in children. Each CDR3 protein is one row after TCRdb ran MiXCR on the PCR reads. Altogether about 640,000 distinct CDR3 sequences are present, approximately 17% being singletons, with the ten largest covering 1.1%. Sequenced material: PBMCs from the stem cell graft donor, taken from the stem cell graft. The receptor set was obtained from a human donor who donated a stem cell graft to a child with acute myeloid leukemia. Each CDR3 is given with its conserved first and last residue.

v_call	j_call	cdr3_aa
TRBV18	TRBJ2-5	CASSPAGKQETQYF
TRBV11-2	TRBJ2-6	CASSLLRVYGGANVLTF
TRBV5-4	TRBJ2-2	CASSSPTGANTGELFF
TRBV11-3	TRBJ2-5	CASSFGTAGETQYF
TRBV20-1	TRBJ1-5	CSASLEGGQPQHF
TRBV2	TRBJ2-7	CASMAGSYEQYF
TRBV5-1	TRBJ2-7	CASSLEPGSPVLAYEQYF
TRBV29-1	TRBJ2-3	CSVESGRGSTQYF
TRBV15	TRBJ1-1	CATSIYIMNTEAFF
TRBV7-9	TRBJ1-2	CASSLELIYGYTF
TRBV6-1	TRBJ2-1	CASRPRRAGETYNEQFF
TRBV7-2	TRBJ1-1	CASSGPSEAFF
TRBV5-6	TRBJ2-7	CASSLALTSYEQYF
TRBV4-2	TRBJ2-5	CASSQDHPAGESAETQYF
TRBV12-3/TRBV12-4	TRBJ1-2	CASSSRTGSHYGYTF
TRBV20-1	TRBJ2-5	CSARKPGPSWQETQYF
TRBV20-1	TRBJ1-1	CSARVGDRGDTEAFF
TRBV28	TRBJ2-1	CASSLTAGPGEQFF
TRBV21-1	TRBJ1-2	CASSRKGRDGQYYGYTF
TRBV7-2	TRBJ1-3	CASSSRRDFGNTIYF
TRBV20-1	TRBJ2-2	CSARPSQGGELFF
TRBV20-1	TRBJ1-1	CRDQGRHAFF
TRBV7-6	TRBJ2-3	CASSLPRTGEQYF
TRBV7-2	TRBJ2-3	CASSQGHSTDTQYF
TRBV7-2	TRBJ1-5	CASSLEGGRGQPQHF
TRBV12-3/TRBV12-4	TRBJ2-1	CASSSGLAEYNEQFF
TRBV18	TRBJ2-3	CASSPRTGAPDTQYF
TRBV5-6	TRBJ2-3	CASSLERHTQYF
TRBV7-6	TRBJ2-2	CASSKTTGRTGELFF
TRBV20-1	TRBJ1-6	CSARDPQGHSPLHF
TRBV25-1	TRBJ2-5	CASGKDTSYVTQYF
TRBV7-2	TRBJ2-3	CASSPPRRATQYF
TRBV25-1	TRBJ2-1	CASSYRGRFNEQFF
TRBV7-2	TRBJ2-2	CASSLDYDRAYTGELFF
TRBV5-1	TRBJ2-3	CASGQGADTQYF
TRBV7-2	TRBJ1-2	CASSLVAEYGYTF
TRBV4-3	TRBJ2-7	CASSPYAGTNYEQYF
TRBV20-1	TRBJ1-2	CSAEYIYGQGYTF
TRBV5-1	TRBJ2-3	CASSLGDLNTDTQYF
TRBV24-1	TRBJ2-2	CATCSGSGELFF
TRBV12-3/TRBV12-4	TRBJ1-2	CASSVRRTGVNYGYTF
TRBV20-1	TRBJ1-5	CSARRQGPRGNQPQHF
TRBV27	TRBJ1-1	CASSLSPPTEAFF
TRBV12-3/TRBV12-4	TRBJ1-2	CASSLALVVDQDYGYTF
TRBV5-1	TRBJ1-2	CASSAWTEDHGYTF
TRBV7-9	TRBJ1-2	CASSQGQGGNGYTF
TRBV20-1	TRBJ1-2	CSAREGRGYGYTF
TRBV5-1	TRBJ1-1	CASSPTGRANTEAFF
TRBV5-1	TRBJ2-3	CASSSPATDTQYF
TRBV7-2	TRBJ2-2	CASSWTGGLNTGELFF
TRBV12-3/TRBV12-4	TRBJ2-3	CAAPGGATDDTQYF
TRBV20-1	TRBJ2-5	CSFTHRGKTQYF
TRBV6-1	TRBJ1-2	CASRNPARGGGYGYTF
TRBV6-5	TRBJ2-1	CASSRDRVMDEQFF
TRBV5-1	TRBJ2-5	CASSPTRGRETQYF
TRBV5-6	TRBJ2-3	CASSLRLAGTYTQYF
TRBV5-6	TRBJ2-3	CASSLVSGQGMTDTQYF
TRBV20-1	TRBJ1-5	CSANLGGGVNQPQHF
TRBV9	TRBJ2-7	CASSVWDYPTYEQYF
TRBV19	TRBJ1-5	CASSGSLNQPQHF